Below, one TCR beta chain is given with its context. Germline V gives CDR1 SGHAT, CDR2 FQDESV (reference sequence). CDR3 length: 14 residues. The V gene lost 1 base and the J gene lost 0 bases, with 7 bases spanning the gap. The sample comes from a study of blood T cell repertoires in COVID-19. About the research overall: The United States, Italy and Spain were the sources of the acute and convalescent COVID-19 samples. The cDNA or gDNA used as material had been derived from T cells, B-cell-depleted T cells, or PBMCs.

The assay was immunoSEQ multiplex PCR, and TCRdb's table has in-frame clones only and misses some. The sample holds around 250,000 clones; around 81% are singletons and the top ten take around 2%. This clonotype originated in a young man who had recovered from COVID-19. This chain joins TRBV11-1 and TRBJ2-7; D not certain. Source material: peripheral blood. The CDR3 reads CASSLGSVSYEQYV. In DNA, the CDR3 is TGTGCCAGCAGCTTAGGGTCGGTCTCCTACGAGCAGTACGTC.